This T cell receptor (beta chain) came from a study of control samples from healthy donors and cancer patients (dated by TCRdb to the early 2020s). With respect to this clone: Its antigen is currently not known. Base qualities are not provided; no much larger clone lies one nucleotide away.

To prepare the library, the immunoSEQ multiplex PCR assay was applied. TCRdb mirrors the immuneACCESS table, restricted to in-frame sequences. Some clones are absent from its copies; in checked studies, under half trace to an unresolved V gene, and the reason for the others is unknown. This sample has about 150,000 clones in its table, and roughly 93% of those were observed once. The ten largest clonotypes hold roughly 5.7% of the sample. In the germline V gene, CDR1 corresponds to MGHDK and CDR2 to SYGVNS. V is trimmed back by 10 bases and J by 7 bases, and the junction contains 5 bases that no gene match accounts for. From cysteine to phenylalanine, the CDR3 is 12 amino acids long. This entry keeps only the CDR3 DNA: 36 bases, framed from base 1.

The receptor comes from a man aged 18 to 29 in good health. The chain is made from TRBV25-1 and TRBJ2-2, with TRBD2 identical over 8 junction bases. Sample: blood. The nucleotide sequence is TGTGCCACCCGGGGGGGTTACGGGGAGCTGTTTTTT. This sequence encodes CATRGGYGELFF.